This T cell receptor (beta chain) came from a study of identical twins (dated by TCRdb to about 2016). In the study overall: The study deep-sequenced TCR alpha and beta repertoires from monozygotic twins, unrelated adults of various ages and cord blood to test whether fetal clonotypes persist. To rule out contamination, replicate twin experiments were performed at different times with different library preparation protocols. Study-wide findings and limitations: Invariant T cells such as MAIT and iNKT could partly confound zero-insertion analyses, although diverse VJ usage argued against such confounding for most clonotypes. Abundant cord blood beta clonotypes carried fewer insertions; young adult naive repertoires showed a weaker similar trend, while memory repertoires showed none. Because the same donors could not be followed over many years, the conclusions depended on cross-sectional statistical analysis. Out-of-frame TCR alpha sequences shared between twins showed an excess of low generation-probability sequences compared with coincidental sharing between unrelated individuals. Recombination models systematically underestimated out-of-frame TCR alpha sharing in monozygotic twins but agreed with sharing between unrelated individuals. Excess twin sharing in beta out-of-frame sequences was weaker because fewer shared sequences lowered the signal-to-noise ratio.

All donors were healthy Caucasians. Three unrelated non-twin adults were also sequenced: a male aged 18 to 30, a male aged 50 to 60 and a female aged 50 to 60. Using Miltenyi CD45RO+ enrichment and human naive T-cell isolation kits, memory (CD45RO+) and naive T cells were isolated from PBMC. This clonotype has a handful of counts. Its antigen is unknown. No much larger clone exists at a distance of one base, and base qualities are not known. The protocol used for the library was 5' RACE. The sequencer listed for this sample is Illumina HiSeq 2000. A universal primer binding site was introduced by template switching, and a unique molecular identifier was present in the final cDNA, enabling accurate counting of TCR cDNA molecules. First-strand cDNA for TCR alpha and beta chains was synthesized from specific primers in the conserved constant-segment region. Each cDNA library was double barcoded, with a SMART-Mk sample barcode plus Illumina barcodes, to control for contamination. TruSeq adapter sequences along with Illumina sample barcodes were introduced in two successive PCR steps. Sequencing of the TCR alpha and beta cDNA libraries was done on the Illumina HiSeq platform using custom primers. As for the authors' bioinformatics: Unique molecular identifiers were extracted from raw reads with MiGEC, and CDR3 positions were determined with MiXCR. For each individual, recombination models were inferred using an EM algorithm with the repgenHMM and IGoR tools. Shared clonotypes were analyzed with the tcR package in R, and sharing was normalized by the product of cloneset sizes. To study raw recombination free of thymic and clonal selection effects, out-of-frame nonproductive sequences were analyzed. The public reads were quality trimmed at Q25 with fastp and then assembled into clones with MiXCR by TCRdb, keeping productive beta chains. Entries that share a CDR3 protein sequence are merged under the most common genes and DNA. The V and J calls reflect TCRdb's pipeline rather than the authors' work. In all, the sample holds 420,000 or so distinct CDR3 sequences, and around a sixth of those were seen once. Together, the top ten hold roughly an eighth of the sample.

CDR1 and CDR2 were assigned from the germline V gene (reference sequence) as DFQATT and SNEGSKA. Including the terminal cysteine and phenylalanine, the CDR3 comprises 12 residues. Left in the record is the CDR3 DNA by itself, 36 bases read in frame from the first base. The junction shows trimming of 5 bases on V and 0 bases on J, plus 7 bases between the germline ends. The receptor comes from a man aged 50-59 years in good health. The rearrangement joined TRBV20-1 to TRBJ2-5; the D gene cannot be named for sure. The sequencing input was naive T cells sorted from blood. This sample's cell subset or site label indicates: cells isolated with a human naive T-cell isolation kit. The CDR3 here reads CSAGRYQETQYF. Read as DNA, the sequence is TGCAGTGCTGGAAGGTACCAAGAGACCCAGTACTTC.